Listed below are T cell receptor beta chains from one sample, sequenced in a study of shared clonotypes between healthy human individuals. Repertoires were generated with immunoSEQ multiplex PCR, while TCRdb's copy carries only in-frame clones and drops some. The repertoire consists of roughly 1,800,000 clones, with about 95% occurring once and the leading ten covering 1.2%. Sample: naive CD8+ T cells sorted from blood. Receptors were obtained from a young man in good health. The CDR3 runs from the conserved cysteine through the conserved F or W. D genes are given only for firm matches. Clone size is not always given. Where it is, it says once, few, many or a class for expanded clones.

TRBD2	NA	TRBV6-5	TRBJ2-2	TGTGCCAGCAGACCCATCCCCGGAGCGGGAGAGCTGTTTTTT	CASRPIPGAGELFF
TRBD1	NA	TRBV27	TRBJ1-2	TGTGCCAGCAGTTCCAGGTGGGACAGCGAGAACTATGGCTACACCTTC	CASSSRWDSENYGYTF
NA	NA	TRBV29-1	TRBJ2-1	TGCAGCGTTGAGGGGGGGGGCCGTAATGAGCAGTTCTTC	CSVEGGGRNEQFF
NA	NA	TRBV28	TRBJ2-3	TGTGCCAGCAGTTCCCGGGCGGATGCAGGAGGGACAGATACGCAGTATTTT	CASSSRADAGGTDTQYF
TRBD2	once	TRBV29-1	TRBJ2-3	TGCAGCGTTGTAAATCCGGGACTAGCGGGAGAAACAGATACGCAGTATTTT	CSVVNPGLAGETDTQYF
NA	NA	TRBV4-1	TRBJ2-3	TGCGCCAGCAGCCACGACCCGGCTGCCGGAGATACGCAGTATTTT	CASSHDPAAGDTQYF
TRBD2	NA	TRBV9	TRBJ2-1	TGTGCCAGCAGCGGACTAGCGGGAGGCTACAATGAGCAGTTCTTC	CASSGLAGGYNEQFF
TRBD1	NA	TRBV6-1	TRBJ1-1	TGTGCCAGCAGTGACTTCGGACAGGGCCCTGAAGCTTTCTTT	CASSDFGQGPEAFF
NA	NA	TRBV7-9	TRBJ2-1	TGTGCCAGCAGCTTATCCAGCACTGAGCAGTTCTTC	CASSLSSTEQFF
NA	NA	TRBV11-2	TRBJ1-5	TGTGCCAGCAGCCCTGAGGGGTATAGCAATCAGCCCCAGCATTTT	CASSPEGYSNQPQHF
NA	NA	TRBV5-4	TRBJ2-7	TGTGCCAGCAGCTTGGGGACGGGGGAGTACGAGCAGTACTTC	CASSLGTGEYEQYF
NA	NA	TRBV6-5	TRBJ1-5	TGTGCCAGCAGTTACTCGAGTGGAAACAATCAGCCCCAGCATTTT	CASSYSSGNNQPQHF
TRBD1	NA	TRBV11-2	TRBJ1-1	TGTGCCAGCAGCTTAGGGACAGGGGGCGCCGTCAAAGGGTCTGAAGCTTTCTTT	CASSLGTGGAVKGSEAFF
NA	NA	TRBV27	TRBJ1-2	TGTGCCAGCAGTCCCGCCCCGGGGACCCGTCACGCCGATGCCGATGGCTACACCTTC	CASSPAPGTRHADADGYTF
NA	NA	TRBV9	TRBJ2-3	TGTGCCAGCAGCGTGGGGCCTCGAGCAGATACGCAGTATTTT	CASSVGPRADTQYF
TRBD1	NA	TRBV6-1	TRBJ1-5	TGTGCCAGCAGAGCTACAGGGGGCAATCAGCCCCAGCATTTT	CASRATGGNQPQHF
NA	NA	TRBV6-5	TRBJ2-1	TGTGCCAGCAGTTACTCGTGGGGGATGTCCTACAATGAGCAGTTCTTC	CASSYSWGMSYNEQFF
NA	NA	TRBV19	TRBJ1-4	TGTGCCAGTAGCGGGGACGATAATGAAAAACTGTTTTTT	CASSGDDNEKLFF
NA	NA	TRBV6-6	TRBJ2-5	TGTGCCAGCAGGGGCAGGGGAGACGACCAAGAGACCCAGTACTTC	CASRGRGDDQETQYF
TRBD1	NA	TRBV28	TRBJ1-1	TGTGCCAGCAGTCCAAGACAGGGGTCCACTGAAGCTTTCTTT	CASSPRQGSTEAFF
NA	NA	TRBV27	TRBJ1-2	TGTGCCAGCAGTTTCGAGGGTGGGGGAAAAGGCTATGGCTACACCTTC	CASSFEGGGKGYGYTF
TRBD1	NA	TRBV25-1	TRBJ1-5	TGTGCCAGCAGTGCAACTCAGGGGGGGATCGATCAGCCCCAGCATTTT	CASSATQGGIDQPQHF
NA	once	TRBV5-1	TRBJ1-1	TGCGCCAGCAGCTTAACAGAGGTCACTGAAGCTTTCTTT	CASSLTEVTEAFF
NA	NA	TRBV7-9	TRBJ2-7	TGTGCCAGCACCCCGGGACAAGGTCCCCACTCCTACGAGCAGTACTTC	CASTPGQGPHSYEQYF
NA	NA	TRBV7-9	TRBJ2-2	TGTGCCAGCAGCTTAAACCCCCCCGGGGAGCTGTTTTTT	CASSLNPPGELFF
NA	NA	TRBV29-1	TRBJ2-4	TGCAGCGCCGAGGTCAGGGGACTTATGACCAAAAACATTCAGTACTTC	CSAEVRGLMTKNIQYF
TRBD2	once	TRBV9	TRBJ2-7	TGTGCCAGCAGCGTAGGTACTAGCGCGGCCTACGAGCAGTACTTC	CASSVGTSAAYEQYF
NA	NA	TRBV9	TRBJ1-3	TGTGCCAGCAGCGTAGGGGGGATACCCTCTGGAAACACCATATATTTT	CASSVGGIPSGNTIYF
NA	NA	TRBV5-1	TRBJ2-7	TGCGCCAGCAGCTCCCGGGGAAGCAACGAGCAGTACTTC	CASSSRGSNEQYF
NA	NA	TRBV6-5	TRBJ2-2	TGTGCCAGCAGTTTACCAGGGACCGGGGAGCTGTTTTTT	CASSLPGTGELFF
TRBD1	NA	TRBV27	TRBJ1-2	TGTGCCAGCAGTCCAGTTTCGGGTTCAGGGGGGGGCGCGTTAGGCTACACCTTC	CASSPVSGSGGGALGYTF
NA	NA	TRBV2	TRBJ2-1	TGTGCCAGCATGGGCTACAATGAGCAGTTCTTC	CASMGYNEQFF
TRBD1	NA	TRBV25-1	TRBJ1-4	TGTGCCAGCACCAGGGGGCCTAATGAAAAACTGTTTTTT	CASTRGPNEKLFF
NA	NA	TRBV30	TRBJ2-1	TGTGCCTGGAGTGGAGTATCGCTCTACAATGAGCAGTTCTTC	CAWSGVSLYNEQFF
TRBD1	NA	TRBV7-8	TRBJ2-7	TGTGCCAGCAGCTTAGCTTGGACAGGGGGTCTCTACGAGCAGTACTTC	CASSLAWTGGLYEQYF
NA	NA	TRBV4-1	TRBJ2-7	TGCGCCAGCAGCCCCCGTGACAATTCGTCCCCCTCCTACGAGCAGTACTTC	CASSPRDNSSPSYEQYF
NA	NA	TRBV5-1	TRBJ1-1	TGCGCCAGCAGTGGGACCATGAACACTGAAGCTTTCTTT	CASSGTMNTEAFF
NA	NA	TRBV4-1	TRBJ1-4	TGCGCCAGCAGCCAAGAAGGGTTTGGAGAAAAACTGTTTTTT	CASSQEGFGEKLFF
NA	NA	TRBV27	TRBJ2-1	TGTGCCAGCAGTTTACCGGGTAGCGGTTACCTACACGATGAGCAGTTCTTC	CASSLPGSGYLHDEQFF
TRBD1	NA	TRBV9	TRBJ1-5	TGTGCCAGCAGTCCGGGACAGAACAATCAGCCCCAGCATTTT	CASSPGQNNQPQHF
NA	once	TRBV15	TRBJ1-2	TGTGCCACCAGCTGGGGGTTGGGCCCCACAAATCACTATGGCTACACCTTC	CATSWGLGPTNHYGYTF
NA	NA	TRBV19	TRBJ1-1	TGTGCCAGTAGTATAGGACTTGTAGAGGGTCCTGAAGCTTTCTTT	CASSIGLVEGPEAFF
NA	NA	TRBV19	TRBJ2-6	TGTGCCAGTAGTATGTGGGCTGGGGCCAACGTCCTGACTTTC	CASSMWAGANVLTF
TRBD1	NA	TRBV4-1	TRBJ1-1	TGCGCCAGCAGCCCGGGAAGGGGGCAGAACACTGAAGCTTTCTTT	CASSPGRGQNTEAFF
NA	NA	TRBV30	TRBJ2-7	TGTGCCTGGACCCGGGACTCCTACGAGCAGTACTTC	CAWTRDSYEQYF
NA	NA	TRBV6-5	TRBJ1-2	TGTGCCAGCAGTTACGGGCAGGGGATTGGGGGCTACACCTTC	CASSYGQGIGGYTF
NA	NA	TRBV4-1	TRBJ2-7	TGCGCCAGCAGCCCAGCACTTTACGGTCCCTACGAGCAGTACTTC	CASSPALYGPYEQYF
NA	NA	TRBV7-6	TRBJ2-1	TGTGCCAGCAGCCGATTAGGGAATGAGCAGTTCTTC	CASSRLGNEQFF
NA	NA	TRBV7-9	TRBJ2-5	TGTGCCAGCAGCTCGGGATTAGAAGGCGAGACCCAGTACTTC	CASSSGLEGETQYF
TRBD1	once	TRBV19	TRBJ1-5	TGTGCCAGTAAGGGACAGCGCGAAGATAGCAATCAGCCCCAGCATTTT	CASKGQREDSNQPQHF
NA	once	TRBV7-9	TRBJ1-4	TGTGCCAGTCGGCCCAGGGGAGGAGAAAAACTGTTTTTT	CASRPRGGEKLFF
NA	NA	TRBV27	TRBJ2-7	TGTGCCAGCAGTTTATCCAGGGTGTACGAGCAGTACTTC	CASSLSRVYEQYF